The next 20 T cell receptor beta chains were all read from a single sample in a study of T cell repertoires and HLA-DP antigens. Assay: immunoSEQ multiplex PCR; the TCRdb copy retains only in-frame clones and omits some. The sample records about 89,000 clones, approximately 86% being singletons. These receptors' antigens are unknown. The sequenced material came from CD4+ T cells from PBMCs. All receptors derive from a man in his fifties or sixties in good health and CMV-seronegative.

This clone was counted a single time. The chain joins TRBV5-1 to TRBJ1-4, with TRBD1 identical over 8 bases. The J segment lost 7 bases and the V segment lost 2 bases, leaving 4 bases of the junction unmatched. The CDR3 consists of 14 residues. From germline, CDR1 is SGHRS and CDR2 YFSETQ. CDR3 nucleotides: TGCGCCAGCAGCTTTGGACAGGGAGGTGAAAAACTGTTTTTT. This codes for CASSFGQGGEKLFF.

This clone was recorded once. The rearrangement uses TRBV11-2 and TRBJ1-5; D is possibly TRBD1 (6 bases). V lost 1 base, J lost 2 bases, and 9 bases lay in between. The CDR3 consists of 15 residues. Germline V lookup: CDR1 SGHAT, CDR2 FQNNGV. The CDR3 nucleotides are TGTGCCAGCAGCTTAGGGGGGGCGGGCAATCAGCCCCAGCATTTT. This translates into CASSLGGAGNQPQHF.

This clone was picked up one time. The CDR3 here is CASRGDKSSGNTIYF. DNA for the CDR3: TGTGCCAGCAGAGGGGACAAGAGCTCTGGAAACACCATATATTTT. The rearrangement links TRBV6-5 to TRBJ1-3; a weak D match, TRBD1 (6 bases). The germline V gene has CDR1 MNHEY and CDR2 SVGAGI. The CDR3 has 15 residues. Trimming left V 6 bases short and J 0 bases short, with 12 bases between.

The chain carries TRBV2 and TRBJ1-1; D is undetermined. The V end was cut by 7 bases, the J end by 1 base, with 13 bases between. The CDR3 length is 14 residues. CDR1 and CDR2 from the germline V gene are SNHLY and FYNNEI. CDR3 nucleotide sequence: TGTGCCAGCAAGCGGAATACAGAGAACACTGAAGCTTTCTTT. Its translation: CASKRNTENTEAFF.

On this clone: Its ends do not fully match the called genes, so a read error is possible. This chain connects TRBV7-7 to TRBJ2-5; the match to TRBD1 covers 7 bases. This CDR3 has 13 amino acids. Germline V gene data show CDR1 as SSHAT and CDR2 as FNYEAQ (reference sequence). CDR3 nucleotide sequence: TGTGCTAGCAGCTTACAGGGGTTAGAGACCCAGTACTTC. The encoded protein is CASSLQGLETQYF. Full variable domain (rest looked up from reference TRBV7-7 and TRBJ2-5): GAGVSQSPRYKVTKRGQDVTLRCDPISSHATLYWYQQALGQGPEFLTYFNYEAQPDKSGLPSDRFSAERPEGSISTLTIQRTEQRDSAMYRCASSLQGLETQYFGPGTRLLVL.

This chain joins TRBV7-2 and TRBJ2-7; 9 nucleotides agree with TRBD1. CDR3 length equals 15 residues. Germline lookup yields CDR1 SGHTA and CDR2 FQGNSA. J lost 5 bases, V lost 5 bases, and 10 bases had no gene match. Here the CDR3 reads CASSPAGTGRNEQYF. The CDR3 DNA sequence: TGTGCCAGCAGCCCCGCTGGGACAGGGAGGAACGAGCAGTACTTC.

The chain is built from TRBV5-5 and TRBJ2-3; 7 positions match TRBD2. Trimming took 0 bases from V and 0 from J; bases not matched to a gene: 7. There are 17 residues in the CDR3. Germline V CDR1 and CDR2: SGHKS, YYEKEE (reference sequence). The CDR3: CASSLDGTTASTDTQYF. CDR3 DNA: TGTGCCAGCAGCTTGGACGGGACTACCGCTAGCACAGATACGCAGTATTTT. Drawing the rest from reference TRBV5-5 and TRBJ2-3, the complete variable domain is DAGVTQSPTHLIKTRGQQVTLRCSPISGHKSVSWYQQVLGQGPQFIFQYYEKEERGRGNFPDRFSARQFPNYSSELNVNALLLGDSALYLCASSLDGTTASTDTQYFGPGTRLTVL.

The V and J genes are TRBV5-3 and TRBJ2-1; D unclear. TRBV5-3 is annotated as an ORF whose role is uncertain. The CDR3 spans 14 residues. CDR3 loop: CEFCHPFIYNEQFF. Written as DNA, the CDR3 is TGTGAGTTCTGTCATCCGTTTATTTACAATGAGCAGTTCTTC.

The J gene is TRBJ2-4, the V gene TRBV7-2; the D is unclear. The CDR3 runs 15 residues. V dropped 6 bases and J dropped 0 bases, with 12 bases sitting between them. Per germline, CDR1 SGHTA and CDR2 FQGNSA. The CDR3 coding sequence is TGTGCCAGCAGTCAACTGGACCAAGCCAAAAACATTCAGTACTTC. Its translation is CASSQLDQAKNIQYF.

This chain joins TRBV6-6 and TRBJ1-2; TRBD1 is a possible D gene (5 bases). Germline lookup yields CDR1 MNHNY and CDR2 SVGAGI (reference sequence). Trimming removed 6 bases at V and 5 bases at J, with 16 bases between. CDR3 size: 14 residues. For the CDR3, the DNA is TGTGCCAGCAGAGGAGGGGAGGATATTTATGGCTACACCTTC. Translated: CASRGGEDIYGYTF.

The J gene is TRBJ2-7, the V gene TRBV4-3, with D perhaps matching TRBD1 (6 bases). V was pared by 2 bases and J by 0 bases, with 11 bases between. The CDR3 runs to 15 residues. Looked up from germline, CDR1 is LGHNA and CDR2 is YSLEER. The CDR3 spells CASSQLTGSSYEQYF. In DNA form, the CDR3 reads TGCGCCAGCAGCCAACTTACAGGGAGCTCCTACGAGCAGTACTTC.

This clone is labeled as medium-sized. V and J are TRBV5-6 and TRBJ1-1; D ambiguous. The germline V and J ends were trimmed by 3 bases and 5 bases, with 11 bases remaining between them. The CDR3 extends over 13 amino acids. CDR1 and CDR2 from the germline V gene are SGHDT and YYEEEE. The CDR3 region is CASSSGPGTEAFF. DNA for the CDR3: TGTGCCAGCAGCTCCGGGCCAGGTACTGAAGCTTTCTTT.

There are a few counts of this clone. The genes are TRBV2 and TRBJ2-1; TRBD1 agrees at 9 bases. The J segment lost 5 bases and the V segment lost 6 bases, leaving 8 bases of the junction unmatched. This CDR3 comprises 15 residues. CDR1 is SNHLY and CDR2 is FYNNEI in the germline V gene. The CDR3 DNA is TGTGCCAGCAGAGGAAGGGGACAGGGCGACAATGAGCAGTTCTTC. Translation: CASRGRGQGDNEQFF.

The CDR3 region is CASSPGGTYGYTF. The CDR3 coding sequence is TGTGCCAGCAGCCCGGGGGGTACCTATGGCTACACCTTC. This chain uses TRBV11-2 with TRBJ1-2; TRBD1 is a possible D gene (5 bases). Trimming cost V 5 bases and J 4 bases, with 11 bases left between them. The CDR3 covers 13 residues. The germline V gene has CDR1 SGHAT and CDR2 FQNNGV. Based on the CDR3 plus reference TRBV11-2 and TRBJ1-2, the full variable domain is EAGVAQSPRYKIIEKRQSVAFWCNPISGHATLYWYQQILGQGPKLLIQFQNNGVVDDSQLPKDRFSAERLKGVDSTLKIQPAKLEDSAVYLCASSPGGTYGYTFGSGTRLTVV.

V gene TRBV7-2 combines with J gene TRBJ2-6; D remains ambiguous. Per germline, CDR1 SGHTA and CDR2 FQGNSA. CDR3 length equals 18 residues. Trimming cost V 5 bases and J 0 bases, with 17 bases left between them. This CDR3 is CASSPRSVSSSGANVLTF. The CDR3 DNA reads as TGTGCCAGCAGCCCCCGGTCAGTGTCTAGCTCTGGGGCCAACGTCCTGACTTTC.

The chain employs TRBV30 and TRBJ1-2; 8 bases map to TRBD1. The CDR3 spans 13 residues. The germline V gene encodes CDR1 GTSNPN and CDR2 SVGIG (reference sequence). Trimming took 3 bases from V and 6 from J; bases not matched to a gene: 6. The CDR3: CAWSRGLVDGYTF. The DNA for the CDR3 is TGTGCCTGGAGCAGGGGGCTAGTTGATGGCTACACCTTC. Supplemented by reference TRBV30 and TRBJ1-2, the full variable domain reads SQTIHQWPATLVQPVGSPLSLECTVEGTSNPNLYWYRQAAGRGLQLLFYSVGIGQISSEVPQNLSASRPQDRQFILSSKKLLLSDSGFYLCAWSRGLVDGYTFGSGTRLTVV.

The V gene is TRBV6-5, the J gene TRBJ2-6, with TRBD1 matching 7 bases. Germline-derived CDR1 and CDR2 are MNHEY and SVGAGI. With 2 bases clipped from V and 2 bases from J, the junction kept 3 bases outside the gene matches. The CDR3 spans 16 residues. The CDR3 coding sequence is TGTGCCAGCAGTTACGCAGGGACAGCTGGGGCCAACGTCCTGACTTTC. It translates to CASSYAGTAGANVLTF.

The chain employs TRBV5-4 and TRBJ2-5; 11 nucleotides align to TRBD1. Germline V lookup: CDR1 SGHNT, CDR2 YYREEE (reference sequence). This CDR3 has 15 amino acids. The junction had 7 bases not matched to a gene; V was cut back by 4 bases and J by 5 bases. CDR3 sequence (DNA): TGTGCCAGCAGCCGGGACAGGGGGTATTTGGAGACCCAGTACTTC. Translation gives CASSRDRGYLETQYF.

CDR3 amino acids: CASRQLIGGGYTF. The DNA of the CDR3 is TGTGCCAGCAGACAACTAATTGGGGGAGGCTACACCTTC. This chain joins TRBV6-5 and TRBJ1-2, with D perhaps matching TRBD1 (5 bases). The length of the CDR3 is 13 residues. Germline-derived CDR1 and CDR2 are MNHEY and SVGAGI. Trimming cost V 6 bases and J 8 bases, with 16 bases left between them.

About this clone itself: Compared with germline, one end of the junction differs, possibly owing to a read error. Here the CDR3 DNA reads TGTGCTAGCAGCTTAGCCGAGGCGGACACCATATATTTT. It encodes CASSLAEADTIYF. V and J are TRBV7-7 and TRBJ1-3; D call uncertain. The germline gives CDR1 SSHAT, CDR2 FNYEAQ (reference sequence). The CDR3 consists of 13 residues.